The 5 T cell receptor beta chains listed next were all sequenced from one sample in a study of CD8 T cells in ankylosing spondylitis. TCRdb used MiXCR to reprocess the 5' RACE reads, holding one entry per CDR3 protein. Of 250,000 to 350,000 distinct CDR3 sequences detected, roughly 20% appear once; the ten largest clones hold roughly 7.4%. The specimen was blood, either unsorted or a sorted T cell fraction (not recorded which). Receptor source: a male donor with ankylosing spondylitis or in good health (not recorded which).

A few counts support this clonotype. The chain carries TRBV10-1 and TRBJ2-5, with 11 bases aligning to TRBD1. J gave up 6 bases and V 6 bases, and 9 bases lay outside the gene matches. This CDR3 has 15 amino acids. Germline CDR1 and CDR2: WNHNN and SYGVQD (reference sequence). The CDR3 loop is CASRNRDRGLKTQYF. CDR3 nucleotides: TGCGCCAGCAGGAACCGGGACAGGGGGTTGAAGACCCAGTACTTC.

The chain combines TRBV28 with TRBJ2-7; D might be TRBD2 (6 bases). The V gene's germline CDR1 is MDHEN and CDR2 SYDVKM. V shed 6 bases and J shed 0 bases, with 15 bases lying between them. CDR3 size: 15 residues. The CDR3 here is CASSPSGGSSYEQYV. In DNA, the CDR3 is TGTGCCAGCAGCCCATCAGGAGGGAGCTCCTACGAGCAGTACGTC.

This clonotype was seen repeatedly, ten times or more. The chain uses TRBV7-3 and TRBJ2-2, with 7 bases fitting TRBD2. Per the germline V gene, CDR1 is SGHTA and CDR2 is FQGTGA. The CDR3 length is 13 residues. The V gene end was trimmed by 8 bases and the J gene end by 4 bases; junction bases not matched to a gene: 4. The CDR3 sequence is CASGTTGTGELFF. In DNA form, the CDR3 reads TGTGCCAGCGGGACTACGGGCACCGGGGAGCTGTTTTTT.

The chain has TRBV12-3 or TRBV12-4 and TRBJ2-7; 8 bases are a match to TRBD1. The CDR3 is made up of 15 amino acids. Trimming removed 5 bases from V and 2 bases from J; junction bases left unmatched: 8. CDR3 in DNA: TGTGCCAGCAGTCTAAGCGGACAGGGCCCCTACGAGCAGTACGTC. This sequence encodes CASSLSGQGPYEQYV.

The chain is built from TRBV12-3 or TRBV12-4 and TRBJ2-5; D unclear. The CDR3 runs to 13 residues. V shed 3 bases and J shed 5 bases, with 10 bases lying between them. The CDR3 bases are TGTGCCAGCAGTTTGTTGGCGCGGGAGACCCAGTACTTC. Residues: CASSLLARETQYF.